Sequencing of this TCR beta chain was carried out in a study of identical twins. Study findings and constraints: The authors noted that invariant MAIT and iNKT cells could partly confound zero-insertion analyses. Twin pairs' shared out-of-frame alpha sequences were enriched in low generation probability.

The CDR3 extends over 11 amino acids. V lost 3 bases to trimming and J lost 9 bases, with 8 bases between them. This clonotype was picked up many times. Its antigen is not identified. MiXCR, run by TCRdb on the 5' RACE reads, gives a single entry per CDR3 protein. This sample has 500,000 to 600,000 distinct CDR3 sequences, with around 20% found just once. These sequences were also reported in another study, on T cells expressing NK-cell markers. That publication notes: HCMV serostatus: seven of eight sequenced donors positive, one negative.

The chain is built from TRBV12-3 or TRBV12-4 and TRBJ1-1; D unresolved. The sequence derives from a woman between 18 and 29 years old in good health. The sequencing sample was made of CD4+ T cells sorted from blood. CDR3 sequence: CASSFYNQAFF. DNA for the CDR3: TGTGCCAGCAGTTTCTACAACCAAGCTTTCTTT.